This TCR beta chain was found in a study of tumor-infiltrating lymphocytes in primary liver carcinoma. Study-wide results and caveats: It was in tumors, not blood, that the top-250-clone fraction was significantly higher (p = 0.039).

Germline V gene sequence: CDR1 MGHDK, CDR2 SYGVNS. The CDR3 is 15 amino acids. V was pared by 4 bases and J by 5 bases, with 5 bases of the junction left unmatched. This clonotype was counted at least ten times. Its antigen is not identified. Scientists recovered RNA and DNA together from roughly 21-30 mg of unsorted bulk tissue. These patients lived with chronic HBV infection and had never been treated. Tumor regions sampled: superior, inferior, left, right poles, and centre. Each tumor sample had over 75% viable tumor cells. From about 0.45 ug total RNA, TCR beta cDNA was generated with a primer in the constant region. Researchers made the TCR beta libraries by running three nested multiplex PCR rounds with slightly modified ARM-PCR. The first two PCR rounds, around 11 cycles each, used TRBV1-TRBV30 forward primers and a C-beta reverse primer. From the multiplex PCR reads, TCRdb called clonotypes with MiXCR, one entry per CDR3 protein. The table records just over 20,000 distinct CDR3 sequences, 60% to 85% of them present only once.

The receptor comes from a woman aged 25 to 39 with primary liver carcinoma and hepatitis B virus infection. The chain combines TRBV25-1 with TRBJ2-2; 9 positions agree with TRBD1. The sequencing sample was made of liver tumor tissue from sampling region 4. The subset was: tumor region T4, right-lateral pole. This CDR3 reads CASSGRQGVTGELFF. DNA for the CDR3: TGTGCCAGCAGTGGAAGACAGGGGGTTACCGGGGAGCTGTTTTTT.